This T cell receptor beta chain was identified in a study of T cells after somatic rescue of genetic block. Only in-frame clones appear in the TCRdb table, and some are missing; sequencing was by immunoSEQ multiplex PCR. The sample carries around 8,000 clones, around 80% recorded once. The CDR3 totals 19 residues. V was clipped by 0 bases and J by 0 bases, with 19 bases between them. Germline CDR1 and CDR2: LGHNA and YSLEER. Input material: peripheral blood mononuclear cells (PBMCs). The sequence was collected from a boy younger than 18. The chain carries TRBV4-3 and TRBJ2-3; D is undetermined. CDR3 loop: CASSQESPLWSQSTDTQYF. CDR3 DNA: TGCGCCAGCAGCCAAGAAAGTCCCCTCTGGTCCCAAAGCACAGATACGCAGTATTTT.